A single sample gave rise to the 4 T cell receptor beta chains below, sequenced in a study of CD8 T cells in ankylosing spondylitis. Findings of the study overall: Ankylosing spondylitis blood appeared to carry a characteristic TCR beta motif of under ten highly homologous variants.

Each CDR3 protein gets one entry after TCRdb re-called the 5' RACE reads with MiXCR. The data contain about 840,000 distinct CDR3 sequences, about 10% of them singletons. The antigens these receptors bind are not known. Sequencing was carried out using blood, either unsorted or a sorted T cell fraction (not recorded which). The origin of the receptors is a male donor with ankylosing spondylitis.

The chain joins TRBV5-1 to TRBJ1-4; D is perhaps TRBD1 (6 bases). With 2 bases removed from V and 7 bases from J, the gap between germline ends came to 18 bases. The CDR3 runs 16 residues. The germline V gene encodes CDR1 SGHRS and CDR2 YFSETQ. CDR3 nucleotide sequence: TGCGCCAGCAGCTTCGGGATGGCGGACAGTTCTGAAAAACTGTTTTTT. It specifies CASSFGMADSSEKLFF.

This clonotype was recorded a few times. As DNA, the CDR3 is TGCAGTGCTAGAGATCCCCGACAGGGGAACTCCTATAATTCACCCCTCCACTTT. It codes for CSARDPRQGNSYNSPLHF. The chain joins TRBV20-1 to TRBJ1-6, with 8 bases aligning to TRBD1. This CDR3 spans 18 amino acids. The germline V gene encodes CDR1 DFQATT and CDR2 SNEGSKA (reference sequence). V was clipped by 0 bases and J by 0 bases; unmatched bases: 7.

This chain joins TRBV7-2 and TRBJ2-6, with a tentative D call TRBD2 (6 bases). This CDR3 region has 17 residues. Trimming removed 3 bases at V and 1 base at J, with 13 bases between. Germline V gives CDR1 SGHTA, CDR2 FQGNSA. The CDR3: CASSFGGLRSGANVLTF. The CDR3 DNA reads TGTGCCAGCAGCTTTGGAGGGTTGAGGTCTGGGGCCAACGTCCTGACTTTC.

DNA for the CDR3: TGTGCCATTAAAACATCAGGGATGAACACTGAAGCTTTCTTT. Encoded protein: CAIKTSGMNTEAFF. The chain joins TRBV10-3 to TRBJ1-1, with D possibly matching TRBD1 (5 bases). This CDR3 is built from 14 residues. V was trimmed by 9 bases and J by 0 bases, leaving 14 bases between them. Per the germline V gene, CDR1 is ENHRY and CDR2 is SYGVKD.